This TCR beta chain was profiled in a study of tumor-infiltrating lymphocytes in primary liver carcinoma. Blood RNA was derived from unsorted whole blood, and germline DNA was extracted too. A primer matching the constant region was used to make TCR beta cDNA from around 550 ng of total RNA. For TCR beta, libraries were produced by three nested multiplex PCR rounds using slightly modified ARM-PCR. The first two PCR rounds used TRBV1-TRBV30 primers with a Cbeta primer, about 9 cycles each. Via MiXCR, TCRdb re-called the multiplex PCR reads, giving one row per CDR3 protein. The table records fewer than 350,000 distinct CDR3 sequences, less than 75% of them present only once. The CDR3 has 14 amino acids. CDR1 is MGHRA, CDR2 YSYEKL, per germline. Points on this clonotype: Given a much more abundant clone one base away, this may be a read error.

Source material: peripheral blood. The TCR originated in a middle-aged man with primary liver carcinoma and hepatitis B virus infection. The V and J genes are TRBV4-1 and TRBJ2-3; 8 bases fit TRBD2. CDR3 sequence: CTSSQGLAEDTQYF. CDR3 DNA sequence: TGCACCAGCAGCCAAGGACTAGCCGAAGATACGCAGTATTTT.